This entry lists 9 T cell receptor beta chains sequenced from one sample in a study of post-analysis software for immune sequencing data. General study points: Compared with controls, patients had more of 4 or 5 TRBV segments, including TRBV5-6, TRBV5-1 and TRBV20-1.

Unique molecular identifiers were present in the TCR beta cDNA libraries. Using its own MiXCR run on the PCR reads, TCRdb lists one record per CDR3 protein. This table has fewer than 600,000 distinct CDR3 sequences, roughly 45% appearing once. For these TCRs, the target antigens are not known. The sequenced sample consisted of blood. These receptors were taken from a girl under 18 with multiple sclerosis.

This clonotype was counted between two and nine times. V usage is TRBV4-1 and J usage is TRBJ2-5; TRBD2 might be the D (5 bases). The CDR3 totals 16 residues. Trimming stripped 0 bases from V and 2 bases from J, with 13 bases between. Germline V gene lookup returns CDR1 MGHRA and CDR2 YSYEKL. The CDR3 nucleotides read TGCGCCAGCAGCCAAGATCTTGGAGGCTTACAAGAGACCCAGTACTTC. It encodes CASSQDLGGLQETQYF.

In nucleotides, the CDR3 is TGTGCCAGCAGCGCAATGGGGACAGGGGGCAATGGCTACACCTTC. Residues: CASSAMGTGGNGYTF. The V gene is TRBV21-1, the J gene TRBJ1-2; no check of the table's D call, TRBD1, against the DNA was made. TRBV21-1 is assigned pseudogene status. The CDR3 runs to 15 residues.

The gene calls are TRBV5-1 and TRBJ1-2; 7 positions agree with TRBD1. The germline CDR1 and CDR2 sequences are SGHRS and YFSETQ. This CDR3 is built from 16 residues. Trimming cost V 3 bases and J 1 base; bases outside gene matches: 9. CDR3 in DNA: TGCGCCAGCAGCTGGGGACAGCAGACGAATAACTATGGCTACACCTTC. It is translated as CASSWGQQTNNYGYTF.

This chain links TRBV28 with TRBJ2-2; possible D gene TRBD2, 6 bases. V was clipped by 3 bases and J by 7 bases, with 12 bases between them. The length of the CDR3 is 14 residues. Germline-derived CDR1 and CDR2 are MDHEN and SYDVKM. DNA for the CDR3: TGTGCCAGCAGTTTGTTAAGGGGACTCGGGGAGCTGTTTTTT. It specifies CASSLLRGLGELFF.

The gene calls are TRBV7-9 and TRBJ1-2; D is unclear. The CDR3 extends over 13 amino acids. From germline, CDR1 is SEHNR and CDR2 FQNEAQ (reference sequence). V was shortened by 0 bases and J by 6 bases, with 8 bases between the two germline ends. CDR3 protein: CASSLANADGYTF. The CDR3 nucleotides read TGTGCCAGCAGCTTAGCGAATGCAGATGGCTACACCTTC.

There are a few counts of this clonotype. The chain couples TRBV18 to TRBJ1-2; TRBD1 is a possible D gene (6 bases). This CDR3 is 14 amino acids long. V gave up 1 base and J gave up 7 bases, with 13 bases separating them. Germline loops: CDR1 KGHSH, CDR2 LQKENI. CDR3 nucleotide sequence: TGTGCCAGCTCACCACAAGAAGGGGGATTTGGCTACACCTTC. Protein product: CASSPQEGGFGYTF.

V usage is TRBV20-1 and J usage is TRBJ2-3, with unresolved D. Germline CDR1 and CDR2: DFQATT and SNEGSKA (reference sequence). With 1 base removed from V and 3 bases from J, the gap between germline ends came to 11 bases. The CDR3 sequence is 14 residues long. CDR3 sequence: CSARAPDGTDTQYF. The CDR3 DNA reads TGCAGTGCTAGAGCCCCGGACGGGACAGATACGCAGTATTTT.

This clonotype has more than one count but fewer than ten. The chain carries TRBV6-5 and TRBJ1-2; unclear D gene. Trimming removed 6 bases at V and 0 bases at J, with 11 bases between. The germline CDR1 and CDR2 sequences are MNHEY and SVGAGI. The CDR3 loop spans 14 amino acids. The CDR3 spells CASSNTQTNYGYTF. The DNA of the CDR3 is TGTGCCAGCAGCAACACACAGACTAACTATGGCTACACCTTC.

The CDR3 nucleotides read TGCAGTGCTAGATTACTAGCGGGAGGTAACAATGAGCAGTTCTTC. Encoded protein: CSARLLAGGNNEQFF. J is TRBJ2-1 and V is TRBV20-1; 12 positions agree with TRBD2. Germline trimming cut 2 bases from V and 5 bases from J; bases unmatched to any gene: 4. The CDR3 totals 15 residues. CDR1 and CDR2 from the germline V gene are DFQATT and SNEGSKA (reference sequence).